The next 24 T cell receptor beta chains were all read from a single sample in a study of blood T cell repertoires in COVID-19. Generated by immunoSEQ multiplex PCR, the TCRdb table keeps only in-frame clones and is missing some. The sample lists about 310,000 clones, approximately 91% seen once, with approximately 9.4% in the top ten. Input material: PBMCs or T cells enriched from blood (not recorded which). These receptors all come from a woman between 40 and 55 years old who had recovered from COVID-19.

The genes are TRBV9 and TRBJ2-7, with 7 bases fitting TRBD2. This CDR3 comprises 15 residues. With V trimmed by 0 bases and J by 0 bases, 3 bases remained unmatched. Germline CDR1 reads SGDLS; CDR2 reads YYNGEE. CDR3 bases: TGTGCCAGCAGCGTAGGGGAGGGGTTCTCCTACGAGCAGTACTTC. Its protein is CASSVGEGFSYEQYF.

The chain combines TRBV6-5 with TRBJ2-2; 9 bases map to TRBD1. CDR3 length: 16 amino acids. V shed 2 bases, J shed 2 bases, and the junction held 3 bases outside the gene matches. Germline CDR1 is MNHEY and CDR2 is SVGAGI. The CDR3 nucleotides are TGTGCCAGCAGTTACGAAACAGGGGGCAACACCGGGGAGCTGTTTTTT. Protein: CASSYETGGNTGELFF.

The chain uses TRBV28 and TRBJ2-1, with 14 nucleotides matching TRBD2. CDR1 and CDR2 (germline): MDHEN, SYDVKM. The V gene end was trimmed by 2 bases and the J gene end by 7 bases; junction bases not matched to a gene: 10. The CDR3 sequence is 18 residues long. CDR3 residues: CASSLPTGLAGAMNEQFF. CDR3 in DNA: TGTGCCAGCAGTTTACCCACGGGACTAGCGGGAGCGATGAATGAGCAGTTCTTC.

The chain recombines TRBV7-6 with TRBJ2-2, with D possibly being TRBD2 (5 bases). The germline V and J ends were trimmed by 3 bases and 5 bases, with 13 bases remaining between them. Germline CDR1 is SGHVS and CDR2 is FNYEAQ. The CDR3 runs to 15 residues. The chain's CDR3 is CASSFRVEATGELFF. The CDR3 DNA follows: TGTGCCAGCAGCTTCCGTGTGGAGGCGACCGGGGAGCTGTTTTTT.

This sequence joins TRBV19 and TRBJ2-3; 7 nucleotides align to TRBD1. This CDR3 region has 16 residues. CDR1 and CDR2 from the germline V gene are LNHDA and SQIVND (reference sequence). V shed 8 bases and J 0 bases; nucleotides not matched to a gene: 11. The DNA of the CDR3 is TGTGCCAGTTCTATCCAGACGACAGGGAGCACAGATACGCAGTATTTT. Translated: CASSIQTTGSTDTQYF. Complete variable domain (other parts from reference TRBV19 and TRBJ2-3): DGGITQSPKYLFRKEGQNVTLSCEQNLNHDAMYWYRQDPGQGLRLIYYSQIVNDFQKGDIAEGYSVSREKKESFPLTVTSAQKNPTAFYLCASSIQTTGSTDTQYFGPGTRLTVL.

This clone came up once. V is TRBV19 and J is TRBJ1-2; 7 nucleotides align to TRBD1. Germline values: CDR1 LNHDA, CDR2 SQIVND (reference sequence). CDR3 size: 15 residues. J lost 4 bases, V lost 5 bases, and 10 bases had no gene match. The CDR3 sequence is CASSLPAGQTYGYTF. DNA for the CDR3: TGTGCCAGTAGTCTCCCGGCGGGACAGACCTATGGCTACACCTTC. Looking up the rest from reference TRBV19 and TRBJ1-2 gives the full variable domain: DGGITQSPKYLFRKEGQNVTLSCEQNLNHDAMYWYRQDPGQGLRLIYYSQIVNDFQKGDIAEGYSVSREKKESFPLTVTSAQKNPTAFYLCASSLPAGQTYGYTFGSGTRLTVV.

The chain is built from TRBV10-2 and TRBJ2-7; TRBD1 matches 7 bases. The CDR3 covers 15 residues. Germline V gene lookup returns CDR1 WSHSY and CDR2 SAAADI. The junction had 8 bases not matched to a gene; V was cut back by 6 bases and J by 0 bases. The chain's CDR3 is CASSVQGVSSYEQYF. In nucleotides, the CDR3 is TGCGCCAGCAGCGTTCAGGGGGTGAGCTCCTACGAGCAGTACTTC.

This clone was observed a few times. The V call is TRBV7-3, the J call TRBJ2-2, with 9 bases identical to TRBD1. CDR1 and CDR2 from the germline V gene are SGHTA and FQGTGA. The CDR3 runs 14 residues. The V segment lost 5 bases and the J segment 6 bases; nucleotides outside the gene matches: 4. CDR3 bases: TGTGCCAGCAGCGAAAGACAGGGGGCCGGGGAGCTGTTTTTT. Translating gives CASSERQGAGELFF. Complete variable domain (other parts from reference TRBV7-3 and TRBJ2-2): GAGVSQTPSNKVTEKGKYVELRCDPISGHTALYWYRQSLGQGPEFLIYFQGTGAADDSGLPNDRFFAVRPEGSVSTLKIQRTERGDSAVYLCASSERQGAGELFFGEGSRLTVL.

This clone was picked up one time. The chain employs TRBV28 and TRBJ2-1, with 9 bases that match TRBD2. Germline CDR1 and CDR2: MDHEN and SYDVKM. The CDR3 runs 17 residues. Trimming removed 4 bases from V and 0 bases from J; junction bases left unmatched: 7. CDR3 region: CASSSRLAVISYNEQFF. CDR3 DNA: TGTGCCAGCAGTTCTCGACTAGCGGTAATCTCCTACAATGAGCAGTTCTTC.

This chain links TRBV6-6 with TRBJ2-1; D call uncertain. The CDR3 has 15 residues. The V gene lost 0 bases and the J gene lost 4 bases, with 10 bases spanning the gap. Germline V lookup: CDR1 MNHNY, CDR2 SVGAGI (reference sequence). CDR3 coding DNA: TGTGCCAGCAGTTACTCCGATCGCGCGTACAATGAGCAGTTCTTC. As protein: CASSYSDRAYNEQFF.

The chain employs TRBV11-2 and TRBJ1-2, with a weak D call TRBD1 (5 bases). CDR3 size: 14 residues. The V and J ends lost 1 base and 4 bases respectively, with 10 bases between them. CDR1 is SGHAT and CDR2 is FQNNGV in the germline V gene. The CDR3 coding sequence is TGTGCCAGCAGCTTAGGCGGGGGTGGCTATGGCTACACCTTC. Residues: CASSLGGGGYGYTF.

The V and J genes are TRBV5-1 and TRBJ1-5; 7 bases are a match to TRBD1. Germline-derived CDR1 and CDR2 are SGHRS and YFSETQ. The CDR3 is 15 residues long. V trimming: 4 bases; J trimming: 2 bases; junction bases outside the gene matches: 6. CDR3 in amino acids: CASSAGQDGNQPQHF. Here the CDR3 DNA reads TGCGCCAGCAGCGCTGGACAGGACGGCAATCAGCCCCAGCATTTT. Drawing the rest from reference TRBV5-1 and TRBJ1-5, the complete variable domain is KAGVTQTPRYLIKTRGQQVTLSCSPISGHRSVSWYQQTPGQGLQFLFEYFSETQRNKGNFPGRFSGRQFSNSRSEMNVSTLELGDSALYLCASSAGQDGNQPQHFGDGTRLSIL.

The chain couples TRBV11-2 to TRBJ2-1; a weak D match, TRBD2 (6 bases). CDR3 size: 13 residues. CDR1 is SGHAT and CDR2 is FQNNGV in the germline V gene. Deletions cut 1 base from V and 7 bases from J, with 8 bases between. Written as DNA, the CDR3 is TGTGCCAGCAGCTTAGCTGGGGGGAATGAGCAGTTCTTC. The encoded protein is CASSLAGGNEQFF.

This rearrangement joins TRBV9 to TRBJ2-3, with 8 bases that match TRBD2. CDR3 length: 16 amino acids. Unmatched junction bases numbered 7, after V lost 0 bases and J lost 4 bases. CDR1 SGDLS and CDR2 YYNGEE come from the germline V gene. The DNA of the CDR3 is TGTGCCAGCAGCGTAGGCAATAGCGGGATCGCAGATACGCAGTATTTT. This gives the protein CASSVGNSGIADTQYF.

This clone came up a few times. The chain couples TRBV12-3 or TRBV12-4 to TRBJ1-6, with D possibly TRBD1 on 5 matching bases. Trimming cost V 6 bases and J 7 bases, with 7 bases left between them. The CDR3 covers 12 residues. The DNA of the CDR3 is TGTGCCAGCAGGGGGGGGAATTCACCCCTCCACTTT. Amino acid sequence: CASRGGNSPLHF.

The gene calls are TRBV28 and TRBJ2-5; 7 positions match TRBD2. Germline V gene data show CDR1 as MDHEN and CDR2 as SYDVKM. The ends lost 3 bases at V and 4 bases at J; junction bases unmatched: 2. This CDR3 is 13 amino acids long. The CDR3 loop is CASSFPGGETQYF. The CDR3 DNA is TGTGCCAGCAGTTTCCCGGGGGGAGAGACCCAGTACTTC.

The chain recombines TRBV28 with TRBJ2-7, with TRBD1 identical over 7 bases. The germline V gene encodes CDR1 MDHEN and CDR2 SYDVKM. CDR3 length: 15 residues. The V gene end was trimmed by 3 bases and the J gene end by 0 bases; junction bases not matched to a gene: 5. Written as DNA, the CDR3 is TGTGCCAGCAGTTTGGGGACAGAGAGCTCCTACGAGCAGTACTTC. Amino acids: CASSLGTESSYEQYF. Filled out from reference TRBV28 and TRBJ2-7, the complete variable domain reads DVKVTQSSRYLVKRTGEKVFLECVQDMDHENMFWYRQDPGLGLRLIYFSYDVKMKEKGDIPEGYSVSREKKERFSLILESASTNQTSMYLCASSLGTESSYEQYFGPGTRLTVT.

The chain joins TRBV5-5 to TRBJ2-3; 8 bases are shared with TRBD1. Germline CDR1 reads SGHKS; CDR2 reads YYEKEE (reference sequence). The CDR3 is 15 amino acids. V lost 3 bases, J lost 3 bases, and 6 bases stayed unmatched. The CDR3 reads CASSWTGRDTDTQYF. The CDR3 DNA is TGTGCCAGCAGCTGGACAGGGCGGGATACAGATACGCAGTATTTT.

The CDR3: CSVEDPLAISSYNEQFF. CDR3 nucleotides: TGCAGCGTTGAAGATCCGCTAGCTATTAGCTCCTACAATGAGCAGTTCTTC. The V gene is TRBV29-1, the J gene TRBJ2-1, with D possibly TRBD2 on 5 matching bases. CDR3 size: 17 residues. Germline V gene sequence: CDR1 SQVTM, CDR2 ANQGSEA. The V and J ends lost 0 bases and 0 bases respectively, with 15 bases between them.

The J gene is TRBJ2-7, the V gene TRBV7-2, with 8 positions matching TRBD2. V shed 1 base and J 5 bases; nucleotides not matched to a gene: 19. CDR3 length equals 19 residues. CDR1 and CDR2 from the germline V gene are SGHTA and FQGNSA. The DNA for the CDR3 is TGTGCCAGCAGCTTAGTCCGCACAACGGTCGGGGGGGCCGGCGACGAGCAGTACTTC. It is translated as CASSLVRTTVGGAGDEQYF.

J is TRBJ2-7 and V is TRBV9; TRBD2 aligns across 7 bases. V was clipped by 0 bases and J by 3 bases; unmatched bases: 6. CDR3 length equals 15 residues. Germline loops: CDR1 SGDLS, CDR2 YYNGEE. CDR3 region: CASSVGTGGIYEQYF. Here the CDR3 DNA reads TGTGCCAGCAGCGTAGGAACGGGGGGTATCTACGAGCAGTACTTC.

The DNA of the CDR3 is TGTGCCAGCAGTTTACCCCCACAGTTCTATGGCTACACCTTC. As protein: CASSLPPQFYGYTF. This rearrangement joins TRBV28 to TRBJ1-2; D is undetermined. This CDR3 comprises 14 residues. Looked up from germline, CDR1 is MDHEN and CDR2 is SYDVKM. V shed 2 bases and J shed 4 bases, with 11 bases lying between them.

The gene calls are TRBV4-1 and TRBJ2-3; perhaps TRBD1 as D (6 bases). The V end was cut by 4 bases, the J end by 5 bases, with 7 bases between. The CDR3 is made up of 12 amino acids. Germline V CDR1 and CDR2: MGHRA, YSYEKL. The chain's CDR3 is CASSLRGDTQYF. Here the CDR3 DNA reads TGCGCCAGCAGCCTCAGGGGAGATACGCAGTATTTT.

The chain couples TRBV19 to TRBJ2-7; 8 positions agree with TRBD1. This CDR3 has 14 amino acids. Trimming took 4 bases from V and 3 from J; bases not matched to a gene: 5. Germline-derived CDR1 and CDR2 are LNHDA and SQIVND (reference sequence). The CDR3 DNA is TGTGCCAGTAGTACAGGACAGGGAATCTACGAGCAGTACTTC. It specifies CASSTGQGIYEQYF.